This TCR beta chain was sequenced for a study of cytomegalovirus exposure and HLA in healthy donors. In the PCR, 60 Vbeta and 13 Jbeta primers were used. Method: immunoSEQ multiplex PCR; TCRdb's copy keeps in-frame clones and lacks some. The data contain 140,000 or so clones, roughly 80% of them singletons. Study-wide findings and caveats: Later analysis showed most CMV-associated TCR beta chains appearing HLA-restricted. In a later analysis, TCR beta V- and J-gene trimming showed a link to a missense DCLRE1C variant. Most TCR sequences were rare, but some public TCRs occurred in many donors.

V lost 3 bases and J 0 bases, leaving 16 bases between the germline ends. The germline V gene encodes CDR1 SGDLS and CDR2 YYNGEE. The CDR3 totals 18 residues. Points on this clone: What it binds is unknown.

The sequencing sample was made of PBMCs. The chain has TRBV9 and TRBJ2-6, with D tentatively TRBD1 (6 bases). This sequence originates from a woman between 35 and 50 years old in good health and CMV-seropositive. CDR3 region: CASSGDRRLVSGANVLTF. The CDR3 DNA sequence: TGTGCCAGCAGCGGAGACAGGCGATTGGTCTCTGGGGCCAACGTCCTGACTTTC.